Following are 3 T cell receptor beta chains from one sample sequenced in a study of CD8+CD57+ T cells in acquired aplastic anemia. TCR beta VDJ and CDR3 were profiled, and genomic DNA was the template. TCRdb processed the reads anew with MiXCR; each CDR3 protein has one entry. The sample includes just over 400,000 distinct CDR3 sequences, just under 70% seen only once; the top ten take 4%. Sequenced material: sorted CD4+, CD8+, or CD8+CD57+ T cells (not recorded which) from PBMCs. The origin of the receptors is a human donor in good health, serving as a control.

This clonotype was recorded a few times. This chain connects TRBV24-1 to TRBJ2-3; TRBD1 aligns across 8 bases. V was pared by 3 bases and J by 5 bases, with 9 bases of the junction left unmatched. Germline values: CDR1 KGHDR, CDR2 SFDVKD. The CDR3 length is 16 residues. CDR3 coding DNA: TGTGCCACCAGTGATGCCCAGGGCAGGGGGCGAGATACGCAGTATTTT. This codes for CATSDAQGRGRDTQYF.

The chain combines TRBV19 with TRBJ1-3; D unresolved. Germline values: CDR1 LNHDA, CDR2 SQIVND (reference sequence). Between the trimmed V and J ends, which lost 7 bases and 2 bases, there was a span of 18 bases. The CDR3 covers 16 residues. The chain's CDR3 is CASTSAHTGTGNTIYF. DNA for the CDR3: TGTGCCAGTACATCTGCGCATACGGGGACTGGAAACACCATATATTTT.

Concerning this clonotype: Its ends do not fully match the called genes, so a read error is possible. The chain recombines TRBV6-6 with TRBJ1-2; D not certain. The length of the CDR3 is 14 residues. Germline CDR1 reads MNHNY; CDR2 reads SVGAGI (reference sequence). In DNA form, the CDR3 reads TGTGCCATCAGTGAGCCCGACAAGGACTATGGTTACACCTTC. It codes for CAISEPDKDYGYTF.